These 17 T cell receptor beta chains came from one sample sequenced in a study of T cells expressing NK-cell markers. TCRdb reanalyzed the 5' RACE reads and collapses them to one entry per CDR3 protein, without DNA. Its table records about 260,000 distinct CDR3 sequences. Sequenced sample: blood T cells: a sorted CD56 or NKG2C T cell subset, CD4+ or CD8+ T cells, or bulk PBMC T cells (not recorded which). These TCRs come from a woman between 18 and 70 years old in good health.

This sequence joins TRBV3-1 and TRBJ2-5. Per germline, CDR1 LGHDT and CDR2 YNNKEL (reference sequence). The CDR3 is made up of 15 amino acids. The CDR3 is CASSQLQSNYETQYF.

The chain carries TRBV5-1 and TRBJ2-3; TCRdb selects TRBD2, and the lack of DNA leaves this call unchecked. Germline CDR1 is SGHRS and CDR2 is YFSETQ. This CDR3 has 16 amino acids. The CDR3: CASSSLSGRGTDTQYF.

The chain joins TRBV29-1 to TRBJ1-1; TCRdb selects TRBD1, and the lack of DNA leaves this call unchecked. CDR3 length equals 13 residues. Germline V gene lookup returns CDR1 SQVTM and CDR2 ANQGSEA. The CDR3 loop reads CSALGQKNTEAFF. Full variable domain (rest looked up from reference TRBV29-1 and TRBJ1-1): SAVISQKPSRDICQRGTSLTIQCQVDSQVTMMFWYRQQPGQSLTLIATANQGSEATYESGFVIDKFPISRPNLTFSTLTVSNMSPEDSSIYLCSALGQKNTEAFFGQGTRLTVV.

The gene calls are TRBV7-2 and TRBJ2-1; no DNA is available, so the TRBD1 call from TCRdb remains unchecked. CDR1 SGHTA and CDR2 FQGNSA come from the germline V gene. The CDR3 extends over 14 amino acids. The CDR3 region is CASSQTGANNEQFF.

This chain's CDR3 is CASSPDRGPQHF. The V call is TRBV7-9, the J call TRBJ1-5. CDR1 SEHNR and CDR2 FQNEAQ come from the germline V gene (reference sequence). CDR3 length equals 12 residues.

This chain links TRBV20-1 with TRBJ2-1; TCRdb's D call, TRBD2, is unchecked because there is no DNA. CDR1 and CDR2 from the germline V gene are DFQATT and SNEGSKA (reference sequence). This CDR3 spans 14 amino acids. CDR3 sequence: CSASRLAGVNEQFF.

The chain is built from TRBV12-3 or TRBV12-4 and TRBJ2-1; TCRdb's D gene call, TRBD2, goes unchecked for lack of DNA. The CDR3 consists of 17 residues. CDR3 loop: CARVRYGGNSHGNEQFF.

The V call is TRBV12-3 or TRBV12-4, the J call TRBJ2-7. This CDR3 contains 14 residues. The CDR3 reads CASRDNRDSYEQYF.

The CDR3 reads CASSLSWAGELFF. The rearrangement joins TRBV12-3 or TRBV12-4 to TRBJ2-2. The CDR3 spans 13 residues.

The CDR3 spells CASSSSGYAKGGELFF. The rearrangement uses TRBV7-9 and TRBJ2-2. Germline V gives CDR1 SEHNR, CDR2 FQNEAQ (reference sequence). The CDR3 has 16 amino acids.

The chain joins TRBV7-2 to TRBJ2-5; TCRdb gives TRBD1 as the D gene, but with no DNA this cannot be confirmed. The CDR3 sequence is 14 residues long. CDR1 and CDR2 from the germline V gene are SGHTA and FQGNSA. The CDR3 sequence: CASSLRGHQETQYF.

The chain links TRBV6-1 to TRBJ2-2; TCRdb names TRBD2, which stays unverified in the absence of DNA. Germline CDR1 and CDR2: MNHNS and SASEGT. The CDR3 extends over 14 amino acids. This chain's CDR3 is CASVLAGNTGELFF.

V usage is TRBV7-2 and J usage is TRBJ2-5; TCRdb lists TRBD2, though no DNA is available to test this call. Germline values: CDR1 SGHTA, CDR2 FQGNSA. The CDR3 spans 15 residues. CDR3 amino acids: CASSSGGTREETQYF. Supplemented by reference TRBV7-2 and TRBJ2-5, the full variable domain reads GAGVSQSPSNKVTEKGKDVELRCDPISGHTALYWYRQSLGQGLEFLIYFQGNSAPDKSGLPSDRFSAERTGGSVSTLTIQRTQQEDSAVYLCASSSGGTREETQYFGPGTRLLVL.

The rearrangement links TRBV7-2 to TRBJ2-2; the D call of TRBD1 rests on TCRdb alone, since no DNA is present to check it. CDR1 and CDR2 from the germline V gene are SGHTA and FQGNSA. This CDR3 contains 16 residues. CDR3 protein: CASSLGEGTRIGELFF.

CDR3 sequence reads: CSALRGVNTEAFF. The chain uses TRBV20-1 and TRBJ1-1. Germline V gene lookup returns CDR1 DFQATT and CDR2 SNEGSKA (reference sequence). This CDR3 region has 13 residues.

CDR3 in amino acids: CSAPRVDSKNIQYF. The V gene is TRBV20-1, the J gene TRBJ2-4; the D gene TCRdb calls, TRBD1, cannot be checked with no DNA. Germline V CDR1 and CDR2: DFQATT, SNEGSKA (reference sequence). This CDR3 spans 14 amino acids.

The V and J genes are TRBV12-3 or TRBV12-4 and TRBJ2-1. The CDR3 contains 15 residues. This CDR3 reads CASSLVAGVLNEQFF.